This TCR beta chain emerged from a study of tumor-infiltrating lymphocytes in primary liver carcinoma. Study background: These patients were men and women whose ages were 30 to 69 years.

Worth noting for this clonotype: Its ends do not fully match the called genes, so a read error is possible.

Starting material for RNA and DNA co-extraction consisted of about 20-32 mg of unsorted bulk tissue. The CDR3 has 14 amino acids. Germline V gives CDR1 LGHNA, CDR2 YSLEER. Researchers generated TCR beta cDNA from around 0.55 ug of total RNA, relying on a constant-region primer. The TCR beta library was amplified through three nested multiplex PCR rounds in a modified ARM-PCR procedure. A C-beta reverse primer was combined with TRBV1-TRBV30 forward primers in the first two PCR rounds, and each round had roughly 11 cycles. TCRdb reprocessed the multiplex PCR reads via MiXCR and lists one record per CDR3 protein. The table lists tens of thousands of distinct CDR3 sequences, 75% of them singletons.

The clonotype originates from a woman aged 25 to 39 with primary liver carcinoma and hepatitis B virus infection. This chain joins TRBV4-3 and TRBJ2-1, with D possibly matching TRBD1 (5 bases). The sample consisted of tumor-adjacent normal liver tissue. Here the CDR3 DNA reads TGTGCCAGCAGCCAAGACTTGGGGCCCAATGAGCAGTTCTTC. As protein: CASSQDLGPNEQFF.